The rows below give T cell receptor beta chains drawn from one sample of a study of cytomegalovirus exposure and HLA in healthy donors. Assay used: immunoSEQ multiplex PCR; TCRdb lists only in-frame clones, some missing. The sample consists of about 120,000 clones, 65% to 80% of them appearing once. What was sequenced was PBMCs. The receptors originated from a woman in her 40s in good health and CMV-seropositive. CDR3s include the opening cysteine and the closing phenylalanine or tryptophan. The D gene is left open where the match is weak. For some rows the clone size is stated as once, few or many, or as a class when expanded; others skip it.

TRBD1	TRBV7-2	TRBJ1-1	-	TGTGCCAGCACCGAACAGGGGGCGAACACTGAAGCTTTCTTT	CASTEQGANTEAFF
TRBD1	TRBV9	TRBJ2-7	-	TGTGCCAGCAGCGTAGATGGGACAGGGGGTGAAGAGCAGTACTTC	CASSVDGTGGEEQYF
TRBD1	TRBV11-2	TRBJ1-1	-	TGTGCCAGCAGCTTCGACAGGGGGAACACTGAAGCTTTCTTT	CASSFDRGNTEAFF
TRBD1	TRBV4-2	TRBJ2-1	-	TGTGCCAGCAGCCAGGAAGACAGGGGAGGCTCCAATGAGCAGTTCTTC	CASSQEDRGGSNEQFF
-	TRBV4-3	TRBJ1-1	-	TGCGCCAGCAGCCAAGAAAGGCGGGACCACGGGAACACTGAAGCTTTCTTT	CASSQERRDHGNTEAFF
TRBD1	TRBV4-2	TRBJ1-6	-	TGTGCCAGCAGCCAGGCCCGGACAGGACTCGGTTCACCCCTCCACTTT	CASSQARTGLGSPLHF
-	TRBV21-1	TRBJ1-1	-	TGTGCCAGCAGCATCCAGGTTATGAACACTGAAGCTTTCTTT	CASSIQVMNTEAFF
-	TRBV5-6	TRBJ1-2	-	TGTGCCAGCAGCTTTAGTCGGTCGGGCTATGGCTACACCTTC	CASSFSRSGYGYTF
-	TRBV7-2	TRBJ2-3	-	TGTGCCAGCAGCCGCTCTCGGGAGCCCCATAGCACAGATACGCAGTATTTT	CASSRSREPHSTDTQYF
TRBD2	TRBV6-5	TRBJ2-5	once	TGTGCCAGCAGTTGGGAGGGTCAAGAGACCCAGTACTTC	CASSWEGQETQYF
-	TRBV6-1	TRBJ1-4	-	TGTGCCAGCAGTGAAGGGGTAGGGGGAAATGAAAAACTGTTTTTT	CASSEGVGGNEKLFF
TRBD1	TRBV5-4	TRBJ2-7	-	TGTGCCAGCAGCTTGCCGGGACAGGGCTACCACGAGCAGTACTTC	CASSLPGQGYHEQYF
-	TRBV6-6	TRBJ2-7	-	TGTGCCAGCAGCGTGGACAACCTCTACGAGCAGTACTTC	CASSVDNLYEQYF
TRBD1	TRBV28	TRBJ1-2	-	TGTGCCAGCAGTTTAATGAGGGGGCTGGACTATGGCTACACCTTC	CASSLMRGLDYGYTF
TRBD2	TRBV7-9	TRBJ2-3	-	TGTGCCAGCAGCTTGGGGGGGACAGATACGCAGTATTTT	CASSLGGTDTQYF
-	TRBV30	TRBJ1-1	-	TGTGCCTGGAGTGTACACAGGGAAGCTTTCTTT	CAWSVHREAFF
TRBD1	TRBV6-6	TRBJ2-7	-	TGTGCCAGCAACCGGGACAGCAACTCCTACGAGCAGTACTTC	CASNRDSNSYEQYF
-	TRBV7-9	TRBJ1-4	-	TGTTCCAGCAGCCCTAATCCCAGGGAGGGACTGTTTTTT	CSSSPNPREGLFF
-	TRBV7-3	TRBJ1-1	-	TGTGCCAGCAGCTTATCTGGCACGAACACTGAAGCTTTCTTT	CASSLSGTNTEAFF